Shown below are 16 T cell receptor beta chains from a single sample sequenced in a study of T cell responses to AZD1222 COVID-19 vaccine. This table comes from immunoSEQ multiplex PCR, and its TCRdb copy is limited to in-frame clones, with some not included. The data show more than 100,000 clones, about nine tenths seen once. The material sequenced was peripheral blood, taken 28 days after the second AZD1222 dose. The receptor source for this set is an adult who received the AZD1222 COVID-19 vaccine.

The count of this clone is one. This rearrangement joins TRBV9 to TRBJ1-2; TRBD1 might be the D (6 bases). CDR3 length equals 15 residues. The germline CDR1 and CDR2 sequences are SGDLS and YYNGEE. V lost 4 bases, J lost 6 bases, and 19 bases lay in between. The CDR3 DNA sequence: TGTGCCAGCAGCTCTCGGTGGCAGGGGAAGGATGGCTACACCTTC. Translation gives CASSSRWQGKDGYTF.

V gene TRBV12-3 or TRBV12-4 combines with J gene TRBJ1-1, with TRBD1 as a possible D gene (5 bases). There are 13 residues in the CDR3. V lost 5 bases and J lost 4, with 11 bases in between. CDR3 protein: CASSAGRTTEAFF. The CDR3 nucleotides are TGTGCCAGCAGTGCGGGACGGACCACTGAAGCTTTCTTT.

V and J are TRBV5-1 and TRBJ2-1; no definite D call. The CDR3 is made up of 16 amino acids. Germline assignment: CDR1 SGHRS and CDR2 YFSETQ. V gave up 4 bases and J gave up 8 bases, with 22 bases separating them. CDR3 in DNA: TGCGCCAGCAGCCCCCCTTCGGCCCGTTCCGCGGATGAGCAGTTCTTC. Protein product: CASSPPSARSADEQFF.

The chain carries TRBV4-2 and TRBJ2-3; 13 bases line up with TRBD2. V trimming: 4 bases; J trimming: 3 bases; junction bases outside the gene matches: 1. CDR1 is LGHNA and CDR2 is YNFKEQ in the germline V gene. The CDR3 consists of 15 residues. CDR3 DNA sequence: TGTGCCAGCAGCCGACTAGCGGGGGGAACAGATACGCAGTATTTT. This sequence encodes CASSRLAGGTDTQYF.

CDR3 sequence (DNA): TGCAGTGCCACCTACACCTACGAGCAGTACTTC. Protein product: CSATYTYEQYF. This sequence joins TRBV20-1 and TRBJ2-7; D is unclear. CDR3 length: 11 amino acids. Trimming left V 6 bases short and J 2 bases short, with 8 bases between. Germline V gives CDR1 DFQATT, CDR2 SNEGSKA (reference sequence).

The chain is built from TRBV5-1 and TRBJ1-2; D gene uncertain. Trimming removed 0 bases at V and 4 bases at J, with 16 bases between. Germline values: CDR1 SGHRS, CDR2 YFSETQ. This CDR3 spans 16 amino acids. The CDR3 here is CASSLVTSPALYGYTF. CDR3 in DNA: TGCGCCAGCAGCTTGGTGACGTCTCCGGCCCTCTATGGCTACACCTTC.

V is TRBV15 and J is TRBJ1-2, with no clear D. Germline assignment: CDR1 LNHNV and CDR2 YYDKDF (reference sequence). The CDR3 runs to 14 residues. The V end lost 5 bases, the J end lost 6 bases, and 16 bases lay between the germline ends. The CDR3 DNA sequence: TGTGCCACCAGCTATTCTGCCCGGGGAGATGGCTACACCTTC. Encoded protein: CATSYSARGDGYTF.

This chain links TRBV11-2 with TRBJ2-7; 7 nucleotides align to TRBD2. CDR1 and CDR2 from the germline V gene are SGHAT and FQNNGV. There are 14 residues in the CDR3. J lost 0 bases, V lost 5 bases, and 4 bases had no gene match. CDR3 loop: CASSPLAASYEQYF. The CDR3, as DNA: TGTGCCAGCAGCCCGCTAGCGGCCTCCTACGAGCAGTACTTC.

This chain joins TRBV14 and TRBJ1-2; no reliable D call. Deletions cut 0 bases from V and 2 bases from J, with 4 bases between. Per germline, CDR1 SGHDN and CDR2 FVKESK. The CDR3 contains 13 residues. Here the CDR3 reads CASSQDLNYGYTF. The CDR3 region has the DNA TGTGCCAGCAGCCAAGACTTGAACTATGGCTACACCTTC.

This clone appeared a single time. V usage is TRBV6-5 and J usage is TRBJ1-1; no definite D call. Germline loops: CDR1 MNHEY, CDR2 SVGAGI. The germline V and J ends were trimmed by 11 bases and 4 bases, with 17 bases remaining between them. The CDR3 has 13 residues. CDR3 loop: CACQVPGVTEAFF. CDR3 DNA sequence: TGTGCCTGCCAGGTTCCGGGTGTCACTGAAGCTTTCTTT.

The CDR3 loop reads CASSELGETQYF. CDR3 bases: TGTGCCAGCAGTGAACTCGGAGAGACCCAGTACTTC. The gene calls are TRBV12-3 or TRBV12-4 and TRBJ2-5; no clear D gene. The CDR3 extends over 12 amino acids. V was pared by 5 bases and J by 4 bases, with 8 bases between.

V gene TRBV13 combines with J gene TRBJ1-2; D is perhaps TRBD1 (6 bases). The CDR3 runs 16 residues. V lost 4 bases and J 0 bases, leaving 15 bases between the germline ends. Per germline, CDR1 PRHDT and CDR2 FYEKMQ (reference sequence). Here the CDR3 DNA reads TGTGCCAGCAGCTCCGGGGGCGCTCCCCCTAACTATGGCTACACCTTC. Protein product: CASSSGGAPPNYGYTF.

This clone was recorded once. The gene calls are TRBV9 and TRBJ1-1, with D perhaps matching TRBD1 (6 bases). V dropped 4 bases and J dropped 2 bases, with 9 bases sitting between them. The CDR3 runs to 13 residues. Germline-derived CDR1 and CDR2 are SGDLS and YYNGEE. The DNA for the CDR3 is TGTGCCAGCAGCCTCGGGACAAACACTGAAGCTTTCTTT. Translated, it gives CASSLGTNTEAFF.

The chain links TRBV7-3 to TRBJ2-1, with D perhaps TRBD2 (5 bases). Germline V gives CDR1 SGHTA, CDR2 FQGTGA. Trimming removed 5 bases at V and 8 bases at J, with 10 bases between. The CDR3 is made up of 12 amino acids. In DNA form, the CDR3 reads TGTGCCAGCAGCCTAAAGAGGGATGAGCAGTTCTTC. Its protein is CASSLKRDEQFF.

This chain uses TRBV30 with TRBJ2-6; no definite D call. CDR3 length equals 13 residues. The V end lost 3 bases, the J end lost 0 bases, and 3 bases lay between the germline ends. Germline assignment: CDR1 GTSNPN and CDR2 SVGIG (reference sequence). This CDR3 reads CAWSHSGANVLTF. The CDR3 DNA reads TGTGCCTGGAGCCACTCTGGGGCCAACGTCCTGACTTTC.

The CDR3 here is CASSEAAGVIYGYTF. The CDR3 DNA reads TGTGCCAGCAGTGAAGCCGCAGGGGTTATCTATGGCTACACCTTC. The chain is built from TRBV6-1 and TRBJ1-2, with D possibly matching TRBD1 (6 bases). CDR3 length equals 15 residues. Trimming pared 0 bases from V and 4 bases from J, leaving 12 bases between. CDR1 and CDR2 from the germline V gene are MNHNS and SASEGT.